This T cell receptor (beta chain) was identified during a study of early T cells in non-severe SARS-CoV-2 infection. Study results and limitations: VDJdb matching favored anti-spike CD8 responses, missing private and CD4 specificities.

TCRdb reprocessed the 5' RACE reads via MiXCR and lists one record per CDR3 protein. The top ten hold about 20% of the sample, which has 22,000 or so distinct CDR3 sequences, roughly 4.1% seen once. Germline V gene lookup returns CDR1 DFQATT and CDR2 SNEGSKA (reference sequence). The CDR3 is made up of 12 amino acids. The ends were cut back, 2 bases at V and 2 bases at J, with 5 bases in the middle. This clonotype has ten or more counts. Its cognate antigen is unknown. This sequence originates from an adult who was a healthcare worker with PCR-confirmed SARS-CoV-2 infection or an uninfected control (not recorded which). Material for sequencing was whole blood. The V and J genes are TRBV20-1 and TRBJ2-3; D uncertain. The CDR3 nucleotides read TGCAGTGCTAGACCCGCCACAGATACGCAGTATTTT. Translating gives CSARPATDTQYF.